Sequencing of this T cell receptor beta chain was carried out in a study of identical twins (dated by TCRdb to about 2016). Describing the broader study: The study deep-sequenced TCR alpha and beta repertoires from monozygotic twins, unrelated adults of various ages and cord blood to test whether fetal clonotypes persist. Replicate twin experiments were performed at different times using different library preparation protocols to rule out contamination.

General study outcomes and caveats: In monozygotic twins, recombination models systematically underestimated out-of-frame TCR alpha sharing, but the models matched the sharing seen between unrelated individuals. Fewer insertions were carried by abundant cord blood beta clonotypes; a weaker similar trend was observed in young adult naive repertoires, while no such trend was observed in memory repertoires. Compared with coincidental sharing between unrelated individuals, an excess of low generation-probability sequences was observed among out-of-frame TCR alpha sequences shared between twins. Because the same donors could not be followed over many years, conclusions were based on cross-sectional statistical analysis. Invariant T cells such as MAIT and iNKT could partly confound zero-insertion analyses, though diverse VJ usage argued against this for most clonotypes. Excess twin sharing in beta out-of-frame sequences was weaker because fewer shared sequences lowered the signal-to-noise ratio.

The germline V gene sets CDR1 to SQVTM and CDR2 to ANQGSEA. For this chain, trimming is 2 bases at the V end and 4 bases at the J end, and the number of junction bases without a gene match is 8. From the cysteine up to the phenylalanine, the CDR3 has a length of 15 residues. Just CDR3 DNA is preserved here, 45 bases in frame from base 1. All donors were healthy Caucasians. Three unrelated non-twin adults were also sequenced: a male aged 18 to 30, a male aged 50 to 59 and a female aged 50 to 59. Miltenyi CD45RO+ enrichment and human naive T-cell isolation kits were used to isolate memory (CD45RO+) and naive T cells from PBMC. At least ten counts were recorded for this clonotype. Its antigen has not been determined. No base quality values were provided; no much bigger clone lies one nucleotide off. Library prep was done by 5' RACE. TCRdb shows the sequencer as Illumina HiSeq 2000. Template switching introduced a universal primer binding site; the final cDNA contained a unique molecular identifier, enabling accurate counting of TCR cDNA molecules. Specific primers in the conserved constant-segment region were used to synthesize first-strand cDNA for TCR alpha and beta chains. To control for contamination, each cDNA library was double barcoded with a SMART-Mk sample barcode plus Illumina barcodes. Two successive PCR steps introduced TruSeq adapter sequences along with Illumina sample barcodes. The TCR alpha and beta cDNA libraries were sequenced on the Illumina HiSeq platform using custom primers. From the authors' description of their analysis: Unique molecular identifiers were extracted from raw reads with MiGEC, and CDR3 positions were determined with MiXCR. For each individual, recombination models were inferred using an EM algorithm with the repgenHMM and IGoR tools. Shared clonotype analysis was performed with the tcR package in R, normalizing sharing by the product of cloneset sizes. To study raw recombination free of thymic and clonal selection effects, out-of-frame nonproductive sequences were analyzed. TCRdb reprocessing: public reads trimmed at Q25 with fastp, clones called with MiXCR, in-frame beta chains kept. Every distinct CDR3 protein forms one entry, paired with its most common genes and DNA. The authors' filters were not applied to this entry. The sample includes 400,000 to 500,000 distinct CDR3 sequences, with under 20% observed a single time. The ten largest clones take up roughly 12% of the sample.

The sequence was collected from a man aged 45-60 years in good health. The sequencing input was naive T cells sorted from blood. Sample cell subset or site, as interpreted from the label and publication: cells isolated with a human naive T-cell isolation kit. The chain is made from TRBV29-1 and TRBJ2-7; TRBD1 lines up with 10 middle nucleotides. The DNA sequence is given as TGCAGCGTTGAACGGACAGGGGGAAGGCCATACGAGCAGTACTTC. This yields the protein CSVERTGGRPYEQYF.